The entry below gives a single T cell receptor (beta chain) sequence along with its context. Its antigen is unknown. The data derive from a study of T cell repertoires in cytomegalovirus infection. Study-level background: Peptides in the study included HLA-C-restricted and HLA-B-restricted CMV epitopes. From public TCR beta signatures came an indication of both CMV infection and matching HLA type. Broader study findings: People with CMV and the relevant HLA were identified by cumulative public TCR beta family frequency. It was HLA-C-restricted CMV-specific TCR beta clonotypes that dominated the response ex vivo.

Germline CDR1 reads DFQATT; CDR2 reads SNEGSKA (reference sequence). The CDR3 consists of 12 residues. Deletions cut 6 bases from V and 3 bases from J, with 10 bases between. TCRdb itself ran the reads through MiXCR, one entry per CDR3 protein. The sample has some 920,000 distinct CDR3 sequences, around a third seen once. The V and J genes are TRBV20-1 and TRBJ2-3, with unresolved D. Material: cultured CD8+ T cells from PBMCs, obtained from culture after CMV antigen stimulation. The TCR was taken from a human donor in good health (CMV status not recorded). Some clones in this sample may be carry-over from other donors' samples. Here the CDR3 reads CSAPGPTDTQYF. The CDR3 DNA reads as TGCAGTGCCCCTGGACCTACAGATACGCAGTATTTT.